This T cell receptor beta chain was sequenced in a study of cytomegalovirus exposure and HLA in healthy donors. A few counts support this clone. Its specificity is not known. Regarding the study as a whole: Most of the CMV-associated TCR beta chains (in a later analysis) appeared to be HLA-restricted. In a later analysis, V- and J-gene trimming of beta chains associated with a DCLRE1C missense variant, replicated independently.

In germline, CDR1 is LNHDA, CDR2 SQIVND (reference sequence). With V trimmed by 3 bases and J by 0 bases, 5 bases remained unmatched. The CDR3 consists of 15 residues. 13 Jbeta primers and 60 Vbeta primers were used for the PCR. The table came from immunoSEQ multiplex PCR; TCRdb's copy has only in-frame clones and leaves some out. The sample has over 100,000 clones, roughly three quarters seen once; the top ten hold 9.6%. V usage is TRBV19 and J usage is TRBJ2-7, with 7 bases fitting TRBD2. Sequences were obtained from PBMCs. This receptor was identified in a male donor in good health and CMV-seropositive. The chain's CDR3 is CASSITAGDSYEQYF. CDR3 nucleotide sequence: TGTGCCAGTAGTATTACCGCGGGGGACTCCTACGAGCAGTACTTC.